A single sample gave rise to the 9 T cell receptor beta chains below, sequenced in a study of shared clonotypes between healthy human individuals (dated by TCRdb to the early 2020s). Library method: the immunoSEQ multiplex PCR assay. Imported from immuneACCESS, the table was reduced by TCRdb to in-frame sequences with V and J called. These copies leave out some clones; in studies compared against another copy, an unresolved V gene accounts for under half, and the cause of the remainder is not known. This sample is represented by more than 400,000 clones; about 96% of them were singletons. The ten largest make up 0.064% of the sample. Sample: naive CD4+ T cells sorted from blood. Reading the label with the study, this specimen's cell subset or site is: CD45RA+ positively selected. These receptors were taken from a woman aged 30 to 39 in good health.

This clone was seen a single time. The chain combines TRBV5-5 with TRBJ1-5, with 8 bases aligning to TRBD1. The CDR3 contains 14 residues. Trimming took 4 bases from V and 7 from J; bases not matched to a gene: 7. Germline CDR1 and CDR2: SGHKS and YYEKEE (reference sequence). CDR3 nucleotides: TGTGCCAGCAGCCATGGACAGGGCCGGCAGCCCCAGCATTTT. It translates to CASSHGQGRQPQHF.

V usage is TRBV7-3 and J usage is TRBJ2-3; 8 bases are a match to TRBD2. After removal of 1 base from V and 3 bases from J, the junction contained 6 bases not matched to a gene. Per germline, CDR1 SGHTA and CDR2 FQGTGA. The CDR3 is 16 amino acids. CDR3: CASSLIGSSGTDTQYF. In nucleotides, the CDR3 is TGTGCCAGCAGCTTAATAGGGTCTAGCGGGACAGATACGCAGTATTTT.

The chain has TRBV6-5 and TRBJ2-6, with D possibly matching TRBD2 (5 bases). This CDR3 spans 13 amino acids. The germline V gene has CDR1 MNHEY and CDR2 SVGAGI. The V end lost 5 bases, the J end lost 12 bases, and 14 bases lay between the germline ends. This chain's CDR3 is CASSPIPSPVLTF. In nucleotides, the CDR3 is TGTGCCAGCAGTCCCATTCCTAGCCCCGTCCTGACTTTC.

This sequence joins TRBV27 and TRBJ1-1, with 7 bases fitting TRBD1. The CDR3 spans 12 residues. J gave up 4 bases and V 6 bases, and 2 bases lay outside the gene matches. CDR1 MNHEY and CDR2 SMNVEV come from the germline V gene (reference sequence). The CDR3 loop is CASRSGGTEAFF. The CDR3 nucleotides read TGTGCCAGCAGGTCAGGGGGCACTGAAGCTTTCTTT.

The J gene is TRBJ2-2, the V gene TRBV27, with 8 bases identical to TRBD2. CDR1 is MNHEY, CDR2 SMNVEV, per germline (reference sequence). This CDR3 has 16 amino acids. V lost 2 bases and J lost 6; bases outside the gene matches: 8. The CDR3 protein is CASSLRRLARAGELFF. CDR3 in DNA: TGTGCCAGCAGTTTACGGCGACTAGCGCGCGCCGGGGAGCTGTTTTTT.

The chain joins TRBV28 to TRBJ2-7; 13 nucleotides match TRBD2. J gave up 11 bases and V 7 bases, and 5 bases lay outside the gene matches. This CDR3 spans 12 amino acids. From germline, CDR1 is MDHEN and CDR2 SYDVKM. CDR3 sequence (DNA): TGTGCCAGCAATACTAGCGGGAGGGCCAAGTACTTC. It yields the protein CASNTSGRAKYF.

This chain uses TRBV4-1 with TRBJ1-2, with 10 bases aligning to TRBD1. Looked up from germline, CDR1 is MGHRA and CDR2 is YSYEKL. V shed 0 bases, J shed 7 bases, and the junction held 11 bases outside the gene matches. CDR3 size: 17 residues. The CDR3 region has the DNA TGCGCCAGCAGCCAAGACTTCTTCGGGACAGGGGCGTTTGGCTACACCTTC. This encodes CASSQDFFGTGAFGYTF.

The V call is TRBV11-2, the J call TRBJ2-7; 13 nucleotides line up with TRBD2. Unmatched junction bases numbered 10, after V lost 3 bases and J lost 5 bases. Germline values: CDR1 SGHAT, CDR2 FQNNGV. The CDR3 runs 17 residues. The DNA for the CDR3 is TGTGCCAGCAGCTTTAGCCTCACTAGCGGGAGGGCTCACGAGCAGTACTTC. Protein: CASSFSLTSGRAHEQYF.

V and J are TRBV30 and TRBJ1-2; unclear D gene. The ends were cut back, 1 base at V and 4 bases at J, with 19 bases in the middle. Looked up from germline, CDR1 is GTSNPN and CDR2 is SVGIG (reference sequence). The CDR3 is 16 amino acids. The CDR3 is CAWSETPARRGYGYTF. The CDR3 DNA reads as TGTGCCTGGAGTGAGACTCCGGCAAGAAGAGGCTATGGCTACACCTTC.